This T cell receptor beta chain was sequenced during a study of T-cell reconstitution after alpha-beta-depleted transplantation in children. In its sample, this clonotype was seen many times. Its antigen is unidentified. TCRbeta library preparation incorporated unique molecular identifiers. One entry per CDR3 protein, called by TCRdb with MiXCR from the PCR reads. The sample gives hundreds of thousands of distinct CDR3 sequences, 10% to 15% of which show up once; 2.2% is in the top ten. Trimming cost V 2 bases and J 2 bases, with 7 bases left between them. Germline CDR1 and CDR2: SGHRS and YFSETQ. The CDR3 is made up of 13 amino acids. Findings and caveats of the study: A year had passed since transplant, and T-cell counts and diversity by then came mostly from newly produced T cells. For some patients, TCRbeta diversity was high at day 60 because of recipient T cells and thymic progenitors that survived.

Here the sequenced sample was PBMCs, mostly from graft donor cells, taken 360 days after TCRalphabeta/CD19-depleted stem cell transplant. V usage is TRBV5-1 and J usage is TRBJ2-5; no reliable D call. This clonotype originated in a male patient aged 5 to 17 who had a stem cell transplant for acute myeloid leukemia, so the T cells may come from the graft donor. The CDR3 is CASSFGLQETQYF. The CDR3 nucleotides are TGCGCCAGCAGCTTTGGTCTGCAAGAGACCCAGTACTTC.